This T cell receptor (beta chain) was sequenced for a study of cytomegalovirus exposure and HLA in healthy donors. There are 14 residues in the CDR3. V dropped 2 bases and J dropped 3 bases, with 11 bases sitting between them. The germline CDR1 and CDR2 sequences are SGHDT and YYEEEE. Healthy bone marrow donors made up the donor group. Primers included in the PCR were 60 Vbeta and 13 Jbeta primers. In the original analysis: The count from a later analysis was about 80 million unique TCR beta chains, around 11 million of them shared. Sequenced by immunoSEQ multiplex PCR; TCRdb stores in-frame clones only, minus some. D and trimming come from the DNA, and the V and J calls and clone size come from that table. The sample contains some 110,000 clones, 60% to 80% of which appear only once. Study results and caveats: Productive rates of about 90% or about 30% were seen for most TCR beta V segments in an earlier analysis. Presence/absence analyses assumed roughly uniform sequencing depth across donors, which may not hold.

About this clone: The antigen is not known.

Specimen: PBMCs. V is TRBV5-6 and J is TRBJ1-1; D call uncertain. The sequence derives from a man aged 40-55 years in good health and CMV-seronegative. CDR3: CASSLGWRDTEAFF. Here the CDR3 DNA reads TGTGCCAGCAGCTTAGGATGGCGGGACACTGAAGCTTTCTTT.